This entry lists 25 T cell receptor beta chains sequenced from one sample in a study of T cell responses to AZD1222 COVID-19 vaccine. TCRdb keeps only in-frame clones here, not all; method: immunoSEQ multiplex PCR. The sample holds about 180,000 clones; 85% to 95% are singletons and the top ten take roughly 1.9%. The input for sequencing was peripheral blood, taken 28 days after the second AZD1222 dose. These receptor sequences come from an adult who received the AZD1222 COVID-19 vaccine.

This chain connects TRBV15 to TRBJ1-3; no firm D call. The CDR3 is made up of 15 amino acids. Germline loops: CDR1 LNHNV, CDR2 YYDKDF (reference sequence). The germline V and J ends were trimmed by 9 bases and 0 bases, with 15 bases remaining between them. The CDR3 DNA sequence: TGTGCCACAAGAAACACCGCCAGCTCTGGAAACACCATATATTTT. This sequence encodes CATRNTASSGNTIYF.

In its sample, this clone was seen once. The CDR3 spells CASSSDYLIRWEQFF. In nucleotides, the CDR3 is TGTGCCAGCAGCTCGGACTACCTGATCCGCTGGGAGCAGTTCTTC. The chain recombines TRBV7-9 with TRBJ2-1, with D possibly matching TRBD2 (6 bases). Trimming removed 4 bases at V and 10 bases at J, with 20 bases between. The CDR3 spans 15 residues. Germline CDR1 reads SEHNR; CDR2 reads FQNEAQ (reference sequence).

The chain joins TRBV6-6 to TRBJ1-6; 9 nucleotides line up with TRBD1. Germline CDR1 MNHNY, CDR2 SVGAGI (reference sequence). V lost 5 bases, J lost 0 bases, and 8 bases stayed unmatched. The CDR3 covers 18 residues. The CDR3 protein is CASSPRDRASSYNSPLHF. Here the CDR3 DNA reads TGTGCCAGCAGTCCCCGGGACAGGGCTAGCTCCTATAATTCACCCCTCCACTTT.

The chain recombines TRBV3-1 (or the pseudogene TRBV3-2) with TRBJ2-1; 9 bases line up with TRBD2. This CDR3 spans 17 amino acids. Looked up from germline, CDR1 is LGHDT and CDR2 is YNNKEL (reference sequence). Losses at the gene ends were 2 bases for V and 3 bases for J; bases not matched to a gene: 8. The CDR3 sequence: CASSQTQTSGFYNEQFF. The CDR3 DNA reads as TGTGCCAGCAGCCAAACCCAGACTAGCGGTTTCTACAATGAGCAGTTCTTC.

The rearrangement links TRBV6-5 to TRBJ2-5; D gene ambiguous. V was cut by 6 bases and J by 2 bases, with 10 bases left in between. Germline V gene lookup returns CDR1 MNHEY and CDR2 SVGAGI. The CDR3 consists of 13 residues. The CDR3 nucleotides read TGTGCCAGCAGCCTCCATGAGCAAGAGACCCAGTACTTC. This gives the protein CASSLHEQETQYF.

The chain links TRBV11-2 to TRBJ2-4; D is perhaps TRBD1 or TRBD2 (6 bases each). The CDR3 length is 16 residues. Trimming cost V 1 base and J 3 bases, with 13 bases left between them. The germline gives CDR1 SGHAT, CDR2 FQNNGV. In DNA form, the CDR3 reads TGTGCCAGCAGCTTAGGGGGGGCTGGGAACAAAAACATTCAGTACTTC. Translating it yields CASSLGGAGNKNIQYF.

The rearrangement links TRBV28 to TRBJ2-4, with D perhaps given as TRBD1 or TRBD2 (6 bases each). The CDR3 extends over 12 amino acids. Trimming removed 6 bases at V and 9 bases at J, with 12 bases between. Germline lookup yields CDR1 MDHEN and CDR2 SYDVKM. The CDR3: CASSPEGGIQYF. For the CDR3, the DNA is TGTGCCAGCAGCCCGGAGGGGGGCATTCAGTACTTC.

This chain joins TRBV3-1 (or the pseudogene TRBV3-2) and TRBJ2-6; 10 nucleotides line up with TRBD1. Trimming took 6 bases from V and 3 from J; bases not matched to a gene: 5. Germline CDR1 LGHDT, CDR2 YNNKEL (reference sequence). This CDR3 has 16 residues. The CDR3 spells CASRPGQGYGANVLTF. DNA of the CDR3: TGTGCCAGCAGGCCGGGACAGGGGTATGGGGCCAACGTCCTGACTTTC.

This chain connects TRBV12-5 to TRBJ2-3; a weak D match, TRBD1 (5 bases). V was pared by 7 bases and J by 1 base, with 15 bases between. The CDR3 has 15 residues. Germline V CDR1 and CDR2: LGHNT, FRNRAP. The CDR3, as DNA: TGTGCTAGTGCCCCGATTGGCAGGGGCACAGATACGCAGTATTTT. This codes for CASAPIGRGTDTQYF.

The V and J genes are TRBV28 and TRBJ2-5, with TRBD1 identical over 10 bases. V was clipped by 10 bases and J by 5 bases; unmatched bases: 16. The CDR3 contains 16 residues. Germline CDR1 reads MDHEN; CDR2 reads SYDVKM. CDR3 DNA sequence: TGTGCCACCTACCGGGACAGGGGCCCCCTTAGGGAGACCCAGTACTTC. It codes for CATYRDRGPLRETQYF.

This chain joins TRBV3-1 (or the pseudogene TRBV3-2) and TRBJ1-2; a weak D match, TRBD1 (6 bases). CDR1 and CDR2 (germline): LGHDT, YNNKEL (reference sequence). Trimming removed 0 bases at V and 4 bases at J, with 15 bases between. The CDR3 covers 16 residues. CDR3 amino acids: CASSQERGAGRYGYTF. The CDR3 coding sequence is TGTGCCAGCAGCCAAGAAAGGGGGGCGGGTCGCTATGGCTACACCTTC.

The chain joins TRBV6-5 to TRBJ1-1, with D perhaps matching TRBD1 (6 bases). The CDR3 length is 15 residues. The V gene's germline CDR1 is MNHEY and CDR2 SVGAGI. Trimming removed 6 bases from V and 5 bases from J, with 19 bases in between. The CDR3 nucleotides are TGTGCCAGCAGGCCACTTACAGGGTCGGGGACTGAAGCTTTCTTT. Its protein product is CASRPLTGSGTEAFF.

This clone was observed once. The rearrangement uses TRBV7-9 and TRBJ2-7, with D uncertain. The germline V gene encodes CDR1 SEHNR and CDR2 FQNEAQ (reference sequence). Trimming left V 8 bases short and J 3 bases short, with 17 bases between. The CDR3 is made up of 14 amino acids. The CDR3 sequence: CASASDVPGYEQYF. The CDR3 DNA is TGTGCCAGCGCCTCGGATGTCCCCGGCTACGAGCAGTACTTC.

The chain uses TRBV19 and TRBJ1-6; 8 bases align to TRBD1. Germline lookup yields CDR1 LNHDA and CDR2 SQIVND (reference sequence). The trim removed 6 bases at V and 9 bases at J, leaving 4 bases unmatched. The CDR3 runs 13 residues. The CDR3 is CASRNRGISPLHF. As DNA, the CDR3 is TGTGCCAGTAGGAACAGGGGGATTTCACCCCTCCACTTT.

The chain recombines TRBV19 with TRBJ1-1; possible D gene TRBD1, 6 bases. The CDR3 has 14 amino acids. V lost 7 bases and J 4 bases, leaving 16 bases between the germline ends. Germline CDR1 is LNHDA and CDR2 is SQIVND (reference sequence). The CDR3 sequence: CASTSRRGATEAFF. CDR3 DNA sequence: TGTGCCAGTACCTCCCGACGGGGGGCCACTGAAGCTTTCTTT.

The chain carries TRBV19 and TRBJ1-5, with D uncertain. Trimming stripped 6 bases from V and 0 bases from J, with 6 bases between. This CDR3 spans 13 amino acids. Germline values: CDR1 LNHDA, CDR2 SQIVND (reference sequence). CDR3 in DNA: TGTGCCAGTAGGGTCCATAGCAATCAGCCCCAGCATTTT. The encoded protein is CASRVHSNQPQHF.

CDR3 DNA sequence: TGCGCCAGCGTACAGGGGGCTAGGGACACTGAAGCTTTCTTT. Translation: CASVQGARDTEAFF. The chain has TRBV5-1 and TRBJ1-1; 9 nucleotides match TRBD1. The CDR3 extends over 14 amino acids. The V gene end was trimmed by 7 bases and the J gene end by 3 bases; junction bases not matched to a gene: 7. Per the germline V gene, CDR1 is SGHRS and CDR2 is YFSETQ.

The rearrangement joins TRBV6-5 to TRBJ2-7; D gene ambiguous. Germline V gene lookup returns CDR1 MNHEY and CDR2 SVGAGI. The CDR3 contains 16 residues. The V and J ends lost 0 bases and 4 bases respectively, with 16 bases between them. CDR3 coding DNA: TGTGCCAGCAGTTACTCCCATTACGTTATGAAATACGAGCAGTACTTC. Its protein product is CASSYSHYVMKYEQYF.

The chain uses TRBV23-1 and TRBJ2-7; TRBD1 matches 9 bases. Being an ORF, TRBV23-1 has a function that is uncertain. This CDR3 region has 15 residues. The ends lost 6 bases at V and 0 bases at J; junction bases unmatched: 6. This CDR3 reads CASRTGTGHSYEQYF. The CDR3 bases are TGCGCCAGCAGAACCGGGACAGGGCACTCCTACGAGCAGTACTTC.

The V and J genes are TRBV4-2 and TRBJ2-5; either TRBD1 or TRBD2 may supply D (6 bases each). This CDR3 has 15 residues. V lost 4 bases, J lost 1 base, and 13 bases lay in between. Germline V gene lookup returns CDR1 LGHNA and CDR2 YNFKEQ. The chain's CDR3 is CASSLREGGQETQYF. In nucleotides, the CDR3 is TGTGCCAGCAGCCTTCGAGAGGGGGGCCAAGAGACCCAGTACTTC.

This clone was recorded only once. The genes are TRBV12-3 or TRBV12-4 and TRBJ1-2; D not certain. V shed 6 bases and J shed 2 bases, with 10 bases lying between them. This CDR3 has 13 residues. CDR3 sequence reads: CASSNSRNYGYTF. In DNA form, the CDR3 reads TGTGCCAGCAGCAACTCGCGAAACTATGGCTACACCTTC.

The chain employs TRBV30 and TRBJ1-4; D remains unclear. The CDR3 totals 14 residues. From germline, CDR1 is GTSNPN and CDR2 SVGIG (reference sequence). The V end lost 1 base, the J end lost 5 bases, and 11 bases lay between the germline ends. The CDR3: CAWSAAQGNEKLFF. The CDR3 coding sequence is TGTGCCTGGAGTGCGGCCCAAGGCAATGAAAAACTGTTTTTT.

This clone was seen a few times. The gene calls are TRBV2 and TRBJ1-6; D may be TRBD1 (5 bases). V lost 4 bases, J lost 7 bases, and 5 bases lay in between. The CDR3 covers 12 residues. Germline V gene lookup returns CDR1 SNHLY and CDR2 FYNNEI. Here the CDR3 DNA reads TGTGCCAGCAGTGGGGACAATTCACCCCTCCACTTT. Translating gives CASSGDNSPLHF. The full variable domain, in which reference TRBV2 and TRBJ1-6 provide the parts outside the CDR3, is EPEVTQTPSHQVTQMGQEVILRCVPISNHLYFYWYRQILGQKVEFLVSFYNNEISEKSEIFDDQFSVERPDGSNFTLKIRSTKLEDSAMYFCASSGDNSPLHFGNGTRLTVT.

This clone was seen just once. The J gene is TRBJ2-7, the V gene TRBV11-2; D is unresolved. V lost 0 bases and J 1 base, leaving 7 bases between the germline ends. This CDR3 has 14 residues. CDR1 is SGHAT, CDR2 FQNNGV, per germline. The CDR3 nucleotides read TGTGCCAGCAGCTTAGATCGGCAGTCCTACGAGCAGTACTTC. This gives the protein CASSLDRQSYEQYF.

The chain employs TRBV29-1 and TRBJ2-7, with 10 bases aligning to TRBD2. The V gene's germline CDR1 is SQVTM and CDR2 ANQGSEA. The ends lost 3 bases at V and 4 bases at J; junction bases unmatched: 15. The CDR3 totals 17 residues. Here the CDR3 reads CSVEVSSGGRWVYEQYF. The CDR3 nucleotides are TGCAGCGTTGAGGTCTCTAGCGGGGGCCGCTGGGTATACGAGCAGTACTTC.